Detailed here is one TCR beta chain. Its specificity is unknown. The table came from immunoSEQ multiplex PCR; TCRdb's copy has only in-frame clones and leaves some out. The profile shows 120,000 or so clones, about nine tenths of them singletons. This record comes from a study of siplizumab effects on memory and regulatory T cells. Study-level points and caveats: Mappable CD4+ clones that were alloreactive averaged around 70% Treg-derived with siplizumab versus 25% to 30% in controls.

Germline V gene lookup returns CDR1 SNHLY and CDR2 FYNNEI. The CDR3 length is 14 residues. V lost 9 bases and J 0 bases, leaving 13 bases between the germline ends. This chain joins TRBV2 and TRBJ2-3, with D maybe TRBD2 (6 bases). Sequenced material: CD4+ T cells sorted from blood. This TCR came from a human donor in good health. The CDR3 here is CARSGPRSTDTQYF. In nucleotides, the CDR3 is TGTGCCAGGAGCGGGCCTCGAAGCACAGATACGCAGTATTTT.